A selection of T cell receptor beta chains follows, all from one sample in a study of T cell changes during pregnancy in multiple sclerosis. Profiling relied on immunoSEQ multiplex PCR, and the TCRdb table lists in-frame clones only, not all of them. The table shows under 80,000 clones, with about 94% occurring only once. This sample comprised peripheral blood, obtained in the third trimester of pregnancy. Receptors were obtained from a female donor with multiple sclerosis, enrolled in a pregnancy study. Each CDR3 is given with its conserved first and last residue. Fields, in order: D gene, V gene, clone size, J gene, CDR3 protein, CDR3 DNA. The D gene is left open where the match is weak. Part of the rows lack a size; the others show once, few, many or a class for expanded clones.

>TRBD1|TRBV7-9|once|TRBJ2-3
CASSFDRDTDTQYF
TGTGCCAGCAGCTTTGACAGGGACACAGATACGCAGTATTTT
>NA|TRBV2|NA|TRBJ2-1
CASSYSRDFPYNEQFF
TGTGCCAGCAGTTACTCCCGGGACTTCCCCTACAATGAGCAGTTCTTC
>TRBD1|TRBV5-5|NA|TRBJ2-7
CASSHKGDSSYEQYF
TGTGCCAGCAGCCACAAAGGGGACAGCTCCTACGAGCAGTACTTC
>NA|TRBV14|few|TRBJ1-2
CASSLGTWNYGYTF
TGTGCCAGCAGCCTCGGGACTTGGAACTATGGCTACACCTTC
>NA|TRBV7-6|NA|TRBJ1-1
CASSPGGNTEAFF
TGTGCCAGCAGCCCAGGAGGGAACACTGAAGCTTTCTTT
>NA|TRBV5-6|NA|TRBJ2-7
CASSLTVSYEQYF
TGTGCCAGCAGCTTGACAGTTTCCTACGAGCAGTACTTC
>NA|TRBV11-1|NA|TRBJ2-3
CASSLEAGDTDTQYF
TGTGCCAGCAGCTTAGAGGCAGGGGACACAGATACGCAGTATTTT
>NA|TRBV9|NA|TRBJ1-1
CASTLDAGRTEAFF
TGTGCCAGCACCCTAGACGCGGGACGCACTGAAGCTTTCTTT
>NA|TRBV4-1|NA|TRBJ2-7
CASSDPGTPSYEQYF
TGCGCCAGCAGCGATCCCGGGACTCCCTCCTACGAGCAGTACTTC
>TRBD1|TRBV7-9|NA|TRBJ1-1
CASSLYQGDTEAFF
TGTGCCAGCAGTTTGTACCAGGGGGACACTGAAGCTTTCTTT
>NA|TRBV5-6|NA|TRBJ1-2
CASSLGVGTPNYGYTF
TGTGCCAGCAGCTTGGGGGTTGGGACACCCAACTATGGCTACACCTTC
>NA|TRBV7-3|NA|TRBJ2-5
CASSLKGEKTQYF
TGTGCCAGCAGCCTAAAGGGGGAGAAGACCCAGTACTTC
>NA|TRBV7-2|NA|TRBJ1-5
CASSLEVRANNQPQHF
TGTGCCAGCAGCTTAGAGGTCAGGGCAAACAATCAGCCCCAGCATTTT
>TRBD1|TRBV11-1|NA|TRBJ2-5
CASSRQGFGETQYF
TGTGCCAGCAGCCGACAGGGTTTCGGAGAGACCCAGTACTTC
>TRBD1|TRBV2|once|TRBJ2-7
CASRATGGNYEQYF
TGTGCCAGCAGGGCGACAGGGGGTAACTACGAGCAGTACTTC
>TRBD1|TRBV5-8|NA|TRBJ1-5
CASSLGQGGNQPQHF
TGTGCCAGCAGCTTGGGACAGGGGGGCAATCAGCCCCAGCATTTT
>NA|TRBV6-1|NA|TRBJ1-5
CASSIQGNQPQHF
TGTGCCAGCAGCATACAGGGTAATCAGCCCCAGCATTTT
>TRBD2|TRBV25-1|once|TRBJ2-7
CASTSGTSYEQYF
TGTGCCAGCACTAGCGGGACCTCCTACGAGCAGTACTTC
>NA|TRBV18|few|TRBJ2-2
CASSPPWAQGTGELFF
TGTGCCAGCTCACCACCGTGGGCCCAGGGCACCGGGGAGCTGTTTTTT
>TRBD1|TRBV6-1|NA|TRBJ1-2
CASTTTGGPYGYTF
TGTGCCAGCACCACGACAGGGGGCCCCTATGGCTACACCTTC
>NA|TRBV5-6|NA|TRBJ2-3
CASSHGHLDTQYF
TGTGCCAGCAGTCACGGACATCTAGATACGCAGTATTTT
>NA|TRBV7-2|NA|TRBJ2-5
CASKGGAQETQYF
TGTGCCAGCAAAGGGGGGGCACAAGAGACCCAGTACTTC
>NA|TRBV6-4|once|TRBJ1-2
CASSDTGTYGYTF
TGTGCCAGCAGTGACACGGGAACCTATGGCTACACCTTC
>NA|TRBV5-6|NA|TRBJ2-4
CASSLAGGGASKNIQYF
TGTGCCAGCAGCTTGGCCGGAGGGGGCGCCTCCAAAAACATTCAGTACTTC
>NA|TRBV7-2|NA|TRBJ1-2
CASSLNPSSGVYGYTF
TGTGCCAGCAGCTTAAATCCTTCTTCAGGGGTCTATGGCTACACCTTC
>TRBD2|TRBV18|NA|TRBJ2-7
CASSLKLGLAGVYEQYF
TGTGCCAGCTCACTCAAACTAGGACTAGCGGGGGTCTACGAGCAGTACTTC
>NA|TRBV27|NA|TRBJ2-3
CASSLSLGPDTQYF
TGTGCCAGCAGTTTATCGTTGGGGCCAGATACGCAGTATTTT
>TRBD2|TRBV7-2|NA|TRBJ2-3
CASSLLGGADTQYF
TGTGCCAGCAGCTTACTTGGGGGGGCAGATACGCAGTATTTT
>NA|TRBV18|NA|TRBJ1-4
CASSPPDSSYEKLFF
TGTGCCAGCTCACCCCCGGACAGCTCTTATGAAAAACTGTTTTTT